What follows are 27 T cell receptor beta chains derived from one specimen sequenced in a study of response to subunit inactivated influenza vaccine. A single record per CDR3 protein comes from TCRdb applying MiXCR to the RT-PCR reads. Of approximately 530,000 distinct CDR3 sequences in the sample, roughly 7.6% are singletons; the top ten hold about an eighth. Specimen: PBMCs from blood, collected around 25 months after vaccination. These receptors all stem from a man aged 50 to 69 who received an inactivated influenza vaccine.

This clonotype was seen a handful of times. The genes are TRBV9 and TRBJ2-2; maybe TRBD2 (7 bases). The CDR3 covers 15 residues. Germline V gene lookup returns CDR1 SGDLS and CDR2 YYNGEE. V lost 4 bases and J lost 7, with 17 bases in between. CDR3 bases: TGTGCCAGCAGCCCCCTCGGGGGGCATGGCGGGGAGCTGTTTTTT. It encodes CASSPLGGHGGELFF.

Ten or more counts support this clonotype. The V call is TRBV9, the J call TRBJ2-1; D may be TRBD1 (6 bases). This CDR3 is 15 amino acids long. V lost 0 bases and J 10 bases, leaving 17 bases between the germline ends. Germline CDR1 and CDR2: SGDLS and YYNGEE. Written as DNA, the CDR3 is TGTGCCAGCAGCGTAGTGGCAGGGGAGATACGGGAGCAGTTCTTC. It specifies CASSVVAGEIREQFF.

This clonotype was seen more than once but under ten times. The V gene is TRBV20-1, the J gene TRBJ1-6, with a tentative D call TRBD1 (6 bases). V was cut by 0 bases and J by 6 bases, with 12 bases left in between. Germline CDR1 and CDR2: DFQATT and SNEGSKA (reference sequence). The CDR3 extends over 15 amino acids. As DNA, the CDR3 is TGCAGTGCTAGAGATTGGCAGGGGAGTAATTCACCCCTCCACTTT. It encodes CSARDWQGSNSPLHF.

The genes are TRBV18 and TRBJ1-1, with D possibly matching TRBD1 (5 bases). The germline CDR1 and CDR2 sequences are KGHSH and LQKENI. V shed 5 bases and J shed 2 bases, with 15 bases lying between them. This CDR3 has 15 amino acids. The CDR3 DNA sequence: TGTGCCAGCTCAGCGCGCGACAGAGCCAACACTGAAGCTTTCTTT. Amino acids: CASSARDRANTEAFF.

The gene calls are TRBV6-2 or TRBV6-3 and TRBJ2-7; D may match TRBD1 or TRBD2 (5 bases each). The CDR3 length is 18 residues. V was shortened by 5 bases and J by 3 bases, with 26 bases between the two germline ends. Germline CDR1 is MNHEY and CDR2 is SVGEGT. This chain's CDR3 is CASSDPSEGPAAFYEQYF. In DNA form, the CDR3 reads TGTGCCAGCAGTGACCCCAGCGAGGGGCCCGCCGCCTTCTACGAGCAGTACTTC.

This clonotype occurred many times. The rearrangement links TRBV6-1 to TRBJ1-2, with no clear D. The germline CDR1 and CDR2 sequences are MNHNS and SASEGT. Trimming shortened V by 0 bases and J by 4 bases, and 12 bases separated the two germline ends. This CDR3 spans 15 amino acids. The CDR3 sequence: CASSEARLSAYGYTF. Written as DNA, the CDR3 is TGTGCCAGCAGTGAAGCGCGACTCTCCGCCTATGGCTACACCTTC.

This clonotype was recorded at least ten times. The genes are TRBV4-3 and TRBJ2-3; 7 bases line up with TRBD2. V dropped 2 bases and J dropped 0; count of bases not matched to a gene: 5. Looked up from germline, CDR1 is LGHNA and CDR2 is YSLEER. The length of the CDR3 is 16 residues. This CDR3 is CASSQRGVPSTDTQYF. CDR3 DNA: TGCGCCAGCAGCCAACGGGGGGTCCCTAGCACAGATACGCAGTATTTT.

Only a few counts were recorded for this clonotype. This chain uses TRBV15 with TRBJ1-5, with 7 bases identical to TRBD1. V trimming: 5 bases; J trimming: 5 bases; junction bases outside the gene matches: 6. This CDR3 region has 14 residues. Germline loops: CDR1 LNHNV, CDR2 YYDKDF (reference sequence). The CDR3 loop is CATSLGTVYQPQHF. The CDR3, as DNA: TGTGCCACCAGCCTCGGGACAGTCTATCAGCCCCAGCATTTT.

The rearrangement uses TRBV10-3 and TRBJ1-5; 9 bases are shared with TRBD1. CDR1 and CDR2 (germline): ENHRY, SYGVKD. The CDR3 is made up of 14 amino acids. The trim removed 0 bases at V and 7 bases at J, leaving 1 base unmatched. The DNA for the CDR3 is TGTGCCATCAGTGAGTCAGGGACAGGGCAGCCCCAGCATTTT. It translates to CAISESGTGQPQHF.

This clonotype was detected a few times. The CDR3 loop reads CASSYDHTGELFF. The DNA for the CDR3 is TGTGCCAGCAGTTACGATCACACCGGGGAGCTGTTTTTT. The chain combines TRBV6-5 with TRBJ2-2, with unresolved D. V was clipped by 2 bases and J by 3 bases, with 4 bases between them. The CDR3 is made up of 13 amino acids. CDR1 and CDR2 from the germline V gene are MNHEY and SVGAGI.

This clonotype was detected ten times or more. CDR3 protein: CSARQGEVNEQYF. In nucleotides, the CDR3 is TGCAGCGCGCGACAGGGTGAGGTTAACGAGCAGTACTTC. V usage is TRBV29-1 and J usage is TRBJ2-7, with TRBD1 identical over 7 bases. Looked up from germline, CDR1 is SQVTM and CDR2 is ANQGSEA. CDR3 length: 13 residues. Losses at the gene ends were 7 bases for V and 5 bases for J; bases not matched to a gene: 11.

This clonotype was counted between two and nine times. CDR3 nucleotides: TGTGCCAGCAGTTACGCTGCCGGGGGCCGGGCCTGGAGAGGGGACTACGAGCAGTACTTC. Translation: CASSYAAGGRAWRGDYEQYF. The chain uses TRBV6-2 or TRBV6-3 and TRBJ2-7, with D possibly called TRBD1 or TRBD2 (6 bases each). V gave up 2 bases and J gave up 3 bases, with 29 bases separating them. CDR1 MNHEY and CDR2 SVGEGT come from the germline V gene. This CDR3 has 20 amino acids.

The chain uses TRBV7-8 and TRBJ2-2; 9 positions agree with TRBD2. Trimming at V came to 2 bases and at J to 4 bases, leaving 5 bases not matched to a gene. CDR1 SGHVS and CDR2 FQNEAQ come from the germline V gene. The CDR3 covers 16 residues. As DNA, the CDR3 is TGTGCCAGCAGCTTACGGACTAGCGTCCCCACCGGGGAGCTGTTTTTT. Encoded protein: CASSLRTSVPTGELFF.

This clonotype was seen repeatedly, ten times or more. This sequence joins TRBV20-1 and TRBJ2-7, with 8 bases that match TRBD2. V shed 2 bases, J shed 3 bases, and the junction held 6 bases outside the gene matches. CDR1 DFQATT and CDR2 SNEGSKA come from the germline V gene (reference sequence). This CDR3 has 14 amino acids. CDR3 residues: CSARRREGNYEQYF. As DNA, the CDR3 is TGCAGTGCTAGACGCCGGGAGGGGAACTACGAGCAGTACTTC.

This clonotype showed up just a few times. The V gene is TRBV5-1, the J gene TRBJ2-3, with TRBD1 matching over 9 bases. The junction had 11 bases not matched to a gene; V was cut back by 3 bases and J by 3 bases. In germline, CDR1 is SGHRS, CDR2 YFSETQ. The CDR3 consists of 17 residues. CDR3 sequence reads: CASSWSFRDRATDTQYF. In DNA, the CDR3 is TGCGCCAGCAGCTGGAGCTTCCGGGACAGGGCGACAGATACGCAGTATTTT.

This clonotype was picked up many times. This chain joins TRBV20-1 and TRBJ1-5; unclear D gene. Trimming left V 3 bases short and J 4 bases short, with 10 bases between. Germline assignment: CDR1 DFQATT and CDR2 SNEGSKA (reference sequence). The CDR3 covers 13 residues. The CDR3 DNA is TGCAGTGCTAGGGAAGCCCTTAATCAGCCCCAGCATTTT. Amino acids: CSAREALNQPQHF.

There are many counts of this clonotype. The genes are TRBV24-1 and TRBJ2-1; D is undetermined. Trimming shortened V by 4 bases and J by 0 bases, and 6 bases separated the two germline ends. In germline, CDR1 is KGHDR, CDR2 SFDVKD. The CDR3 is 14 amino acids. The CDR3 here is CATSDPSSYNEQFF. In nucleotides, the CDR3 is TGTGCCACCAGTGACCCAAGCTCCTACAATGAGCAGTTCTTC.

This clonotype was observed at least ten times. The gene calls are TRBV20-1 and TRBJ2-7, with D perhaps TRBD1 (5 bases). There are 12 residues in the CDR3. The germline gives CDR1 DFQATT, CDR2 SNEGSKA (reference sequence). Trimming shortened V by 6 bases and J by 1 base, and 10 bases separated the two germline ends. CDR3: CSASTGSYEQYF. The CDR3 DNA follows: TGCAGTGCAAGTACAGGATCCTACGAGCAGTACTTC.

As regards this clonotype: Being one base from a much bigger clone, this may be a read error. The rearrangement joins TRBV2 to TRBJ2-7; D is tentatively TRBD1 or TRBD2 (5 bases each). Germline V gene sequence: CDR1 SNHLY, CDR2 FYNNEI. Trimming took off 6 bases at V and 1 base at J, with 16 bases between the two ends. The CDR3 covers 15 residues. The CDR3 region is CASRQVLAVSYEQYF. Here the CDR3 DNA reads TGTGCCAGCAGACAGGTCCTAGCCGTATCCTACGAGCAGTACTTC.

The rearrangement uses TRBV20-1 and TRBJ1-5; D may be TRBD1 (6 bases). The germline V gene encodes CDR1 DFQATT and CDR2 SNEGSKA (reference sequence). The germline V and J ends were trimmed by 2 bases and 4 bases, with 12 bases remaining between them. This CDR3 spans 14 amino acids. The CDR3 sequence: CSARPQGGNQPQHF. The CDR3 nucleotides are TGCAGTGCTAGACCACAGGGTGGGAATCAGCCCCAGCATTTT.

This clonotype was found a few times. The chain recombines TRBV20-1 with TRBJ1-6; TRBD1 matches 7 bases. Germline V gives CDR1 DFQATT, CDR2 SNEGSKA (reference sequence). V lost 6 bases and J lost 9; bases outside the gene matches: 8. The CDR3 length is 13 residues. CDR3 DNA sequence: TGCAGTGCCAGACAGGGATCCCCTTCACCCCTCCACTTT. Encoded protein: CSARQGSPSPLHF.

This chain connects TRBV9 to TRBJ2-1; 10 bases agree with TRBD2. The CDR3 has 15 amino acids. The germline V gene encodes CDR1 SGDLS and CDR2 YYNGEE. Germline trimming cut 0 bases from V and 9 bases from J; bases unmatched to any gene: 6. The CDR3: CASSVVSSGSREQFF. The CDR3 region has the DNA TGTGCCAGCAGCGTAGTGTCTAGCGGGAGCCGTGAGCAGTTCTTC.

The chain recombines TRBV27 with TRBJ2-4; TRBD2 might be the D (5 bases). The CDR3 is made up of 13 amino acids. Deletions cut 10 bases from V and 5 bases from J, with 15 bases between. The germline V gene encodes CDR1 MNHEY and CDR2 SMNVEV (reference sequence). CDR3 sequence (DNA): TGTGCCATCACGCCTGTGGGAGAAAACATTCAGTACTTC. Amino acids: CAITPVGENIQYF.

The chain combines TRBV7-6 with TRBJ2-1; 12 bases line up with TRBD2. CDR3 size: 18 residues. Germline V lookup: CDR1 SGHVS, CDR2 FNYEAQ. The J segment lost 4 bases and the V segment lost 0 bases, leaving 7 bases of the junction unmatched. The CDR3 sequence is CASSLASPSGGAYNEQFF. CDR3 DNA sequence: TGTGCCAGCAGCTTAGCGAGTCCTAGCGGGGGGGCTTACAATGAGCAGTTCTTC.

This clonotype was observed a few times. V usage is TRBV28 and J usage is TRBJ2-1; 7 nucleotides align to TRBD1. Germline V lookup: CDR1 MDHEN, CDR2 SYDVKM. With V trimmed by 6 bases and J by 8 bases, 13 bases remained unmatched. This CDR3 is 15 amino acids long. The CDR3 DNA reads as TGTGCCAGCAGCAGTTATGCGGACAGGCCCCATGAGCAGTTCTTC. This translates into CASSSYADRPHEQFF.

Only a few counts were recorded for this clonotype. The chain employs TRBV10-3 and TRBJ2-5; a weak D match, TRBD2 (5 bases). Trimming pared 2 bases from V and 5 bases from J, leaving 15 bases between. Germline lookup yields CDR1 ENHRY and CDR2 SYGVKD. The CDR3 spans 15 residues. The CDR3 spells CAISERSRSGETQYF. CDR3 bases: TGTGCCATCAGTGAGAGGTCGCGTTCGGGGGAGACCCAGTACTTC.

This clonotype was seen more than once but under ten times. The V gene is TRBV12-3 or TRBV12-4, the J gene TRBJ1-2; a weak D match, TRBD1 (5 bases). The CDR3 sequence is 16 residues long. Trimming took off 5 bases at V and 5 bases at J, with 21 bases between the two ends. CDR3 sequence: CASSPGSGQGLYGYTF. In DNA, the CDR3 is TGTGCCAGCAGTCCCGGCTCCGGGCAGGGACTATATGGCTACACCTTC.